These 7 T cell receptor beta chains came from one sample sequenced in a study of T cells in Graves' hyperthyroidism and ophthalmopathy. TCR beta CDR3 sequences were amplified from RNA transcripts. Carried out on the TCR CDR3, a first-round RT-PCR used the HTBI primer set. One entry per CDR3 protein, called by TCRdb with MiXCR from the multiplex PCR reads. The sample lists a few hundred thousand distinct CDR3 sequences, approximately 13% occurring once. The specimen was blood. The receptors were sampled from a man aged 25-40 years with Graves' hyperthyroidism that later progressed to Graves' ophthalmopathy.

This clonotype was detected many times. The J gene is TRBJ1-2, the V gene TRBV6-1; D not certain. The V end lost 6 bases, the J end lost 9 bases, and 20 bases lay between the germline ends. Germline V gene data show CDR1 as MNHNS and CDR2 as SASEGT. The CDR3 covers 14 residues. CDR3 residues: CASSATDHSVSYTF. The DNA for the CDR3 is TGTGCCAGCAGCGCGACCGACCATAGTGTGAGCTACACCTTC.

This clonotype was seen repeatedly, ten times or more. This chain uses TRBV27 with TRBJ2-2; 8 nucleotides agree with TRBD1. The trim removed 5 bases at V and 3 bases at J, leaving 14 bases unmatched. Germline V CDR1 and CDR2: MNHEY, SMNVEV (reference sequence). This CDR3 is built from 18 residues. The DNA for the CDR3 is TGTGCCAGCAGTAAGACAGGGGTCCCTTCCCTTTACACCGGGGAGCTGTTTTTT. It translates to CASSKTGVPSLYTGELFF.

In this sample, this clonotype turned up many times. This chain connects TRBV2 to TRBJ1-4; possible D gene TRBD1, 6 bases. Trimming removed 7 bases at V and 8 bases at J, with 11 bases between. CDR3 length: 12 residues. Looked up from germline, CDR1 is SNHLY and CDR2 is FYNNEI. DNA of the CDR3: TGTGCCAGCACAGGGGAGGTGGAAAAACTGTTTTTT. Encoded protein: CASTGEVEKLFF.

This clonotype was picked up a small number of times. This may be a read error, as it is one base from a much larger clone. The chain carries TRBV27 and TRBJ1-1, with 9 positions matching TRBD1. The CDR3 has 13 residues. Germline V gives CDR1 MNHEY, CDR2 SMNVEV (reference sequence). The CDR3 DNA reads TGTCCCAGCAGGGGACAGGGCCACACTGAAGCTTTCTTT. This sequence encodes CPSRGQGHTEAFF.

The sample holds a few counts of this clonotype. J is TRBJ2-3 and V is TRBV20-1; D is possibly TRBD1 or TRBD2 (5 bases each). Trimming took off 3 bases at V and 1 base at J, with 11 bases between the two ends. Germline lookup yields CDR1 DFQATT and CDR2 SNEGSKA (reference sequence). The CDR3 is 14 residues long. Written as DNA, the CDR3 is TGCAGTGCTAGTTGGGACGGGGGCACAGATACGCAGTATTTT. Translation gives CSASWDGGTDTQYF.

There are a few counts of this clonotype. This chain joins TRBV25-1 and TRBJ1-4; 9 bases line up with TRBD1. The trim removed 5 bases at V and 5 bases at J, leaving 6 bases unmatched. Looked up from germline, CDR1 is MGHDK and CDR2 is SYGVNS. The CDR3 spans 15 residues. The chain's CDR3 is CASSIQGALNEKLFF. For the CDR3, the DNA is TGTGCCAGCAGTATACAGGGGGCATTGAATGAAAAACTGTTTTTT.

This clonotype showed up just a few times. V usage is TRBV6-1 and J usage is TRBJ1-5, with 7 bases identical to TRBD1. The junction had 7 bases not matched to a gene; V was cut back by 1 base and J by 4 bases. The CDR3 is made up of 16 amino acids. Germline CDR1 MNHNS, CDR2 SASEGT. CDR3 residues: CASSEGSSGGNQPQHF. CDR3 DNA: TGTGCCAGCAGTGAAGGCTCCTCAGGGGGTAATCAGCCCCAGCATTTT.